This T cell receptor (beta chain) derives from a study of cytomegalovirus exposure and HLA in healthy donors. This clone was counted between two and nine times. Its antigen is unidentified. V shed 3 bases and J shed 5 bases, with 5 bases lying between them. Germline V gene sequence: CDR1 SEHNR, CDR2 FQNEAQ (reference sequence). This CDR3 is 12 amino acids long. Primers included in the PCR were 60 Vbeta and 13 Jbeta primers. TCRdb keeps only in-frame clones here, not all; method: immunoSEQ multiplex PCR. Found here are roughly 92,000 clones, 6.5% to 8% of them singletons; the top ten hold 2.3%. The study, taken as a whole, reports: TCR beta chain V- and J-gene trimming was linked, in a later analysis, to a missense variant in DCLRE1C.

The sequence derives from a man aged 45-65 years in good health and CMV-seronegative. The chain uses TRBV7-9 and TRBJ2-1; D uncertain. The sequenced sample consisted of PBMCs. CDR3 protein: CASSFQNNEQFF. The CDR3, as DNA: TGTGCCAGCAGCTTCCAAAACAATGAGCAGTTCTTC.